Below are 25 T cell receptor beta chains sequenced from a single sample in a study of blood T cell repertoires in COVID-19. Method: immunoSEQ multiplex PCR; TCRdb's copy keeps in-frame clones and lacks some. Here the sample spans fewer than 200,000 clones, 70% to 90% being singletons. The sequencing input was peripheral blood. These receptors all stem from a man aged 55 to 70 who had recovered from COVID-19.

This chain uses TRBV19 with TRBJ1-1; no firm D call. The CDR3 length is 13 residues. Per germline, CDR1 LNHDA and CDR2 SQIVND (reference sequence). The V end lost 3 bases, the J end lost 7 bases, and 12 bases lay between the germline ends. The DNA of the CDR3 is TGTGCCAGTAGTATTCCGCCTGCAGGTGAAGCTTTCTTT. This sequence encodes CASSIPPAGEAFF.

V and J are TRBV18 and TRBJ2-3, with a possible D match to TRBD2 (7 bases). V gave up 2 bases and J gave up 6 bases, with 12 bases separating them. This CDR3 has 14 residues. Germline CDR1 KGHSH, CDR2 LQKENI. The CDR3 sequence: CASSPGGGKDTQYF. The CDR3 DNA is TGTGCCAGCTCACCAGGGGGGGGCAAGGATACGCAGTATTTT.

The chain links TRBV4-2 to TRBJ2-7; perhaps TRBD1 as D (7 bases). Germline V gene sequence: CDR1 LGHNA, CDR2 YNFKEQ. V was pared by 1 base and J by 3 bases, with 19 bases between. This CDR3 has 17 residues. In DNA, the CDR3 is TGTGCCAGCAGCCAAGGCCAAGGGGGCGGGAACCTCTACGAGCAGTACTTC. Protein product: CASSQGQGGGNLYEQYF.

The J gene is TRBJ2-7, the V gene TRBV7-9; no clear D. The V end was cut by 3 bases, the J end by 2 bases, with 5 bases between. The CDR3 totals 12 residues. The germline V gene has CDR1 SEHNR and CDR2 FQNEAQ (reference sequence). CDR3 DNA: TGTGCCAGCAGCTTCCTAGCCTACGAGCAGTACTTC. It is translated as CASSFLAYEQYF.

V and J are TRBV7-3 and TRBJ2-2; no reliable D call. CDR3 size: 14 residues. Trimming stripped 1 base from V and 0 bases from J, with 3 bases between. Germline CDR1 is SGHTA and CDR2 is FQGTGA. CDR3: CASSLNTNTGELFF. As DNA, the CDR3 is TGTGCCAGCAGCTTAAACACGAACACCGGGGAGCTGTTTTTT.

The gene calls are TRBV19 and TRBJ1-5; 10 positions match TRBD1. This CDR3 spans 17 amino acids. J gave up 4 bases and V 5 bases, and 11 bases lay outside the gene matches. The germline V gene has CDR1 LNHDA and CDR2 SQIVND (reference sequence). This chain's CDR3 is CASSDSGTGASNQPQHF. The CDR3 DNA reads as TGTGCCAGTAGTGACTCCGGGACAGGGGCTTCAAATCAGCCCCAGCATTTT.

This clone was seen a single time. This rearrangement joins TRBV7-9 to TRBJ1-2; D remains unclear. The CDR3 sequence is 13 residues long. From germline, CDR1 is SEHNR and CDR2 FQNEAQ (reference sequence). Trimming shortened V by 1 base and J by 6 bases, and 9 bases separated the two germline ends. DNA of the CDR3: TGTGCCAGCAGCTTAGATCGCCAGAATGGCTACACCTTC. Amino acid sequence: CASSLDRQNGYTF.

This clone appeared once. This chain joins TRBV19 and TRBJ2-7; weak D call: TRBD1 (5 bases). V dropped 2 bases and J dropped 5 bases, with 13 bases sitting between them. Germline V gives CDR1 LNHDA, CDR2 SQIVND (reference sequence). The CDR3 is made up of 14 amino acids. The CDR3 sequence is CASSIQGSRDEQYF. Written as DNA, the CDR3 is TGTGCCAGTAGTATACAGGGTAGTCGGGACGAGCAGTACTTC.

The chain is built from TRBV19 and TRBJ1-2; a weak D match, TRBD1 (6 bases). CDR3 size: 13 residues. V was clipped by 7 bases and J by 13 bases, with 22 bases between them. Germline values: CDR1 LNHDA, CDR2 SQIVND (reference sequence). The CDR3, as DNA: TGTGCCAGTACTAGCTTGAACAGGGTTGGTTTCACCTTC. Translation: CASTSLNRVGFTF.

V usage is TRBV6-5 and J usage is TRBJ2-7; 7 bases are shared with TRBD1. CDR1 MNHEY and CDR2 SVGAGI come from the germline V gene. V trimming: 5 bases; J trimming: 3 bases; junction bases outside the gene matches: 7. This CDR3 spans 14 amino acids. The CDR3 nucleotides read TGTGCCAGCAGTAAGGGACAGATAAGCTACGAGCAGTACTTC. This encodes CASSKGQISYEQYF.

This chain uses TRBV10-3 with TRBJ1-4; tentative D call: TRBD1 (5 bases). There are 15 residues in the CDR3. Germline loops: CDR1 ENHRY, CDR2 SYGVKD. Trimming took 3 bases from V and 0 from J, leaving 8 bases between them. CDR3 protein: CAISEQVATNEKLFF. The CDR3 coding sequence is TGTGCCATCAGTGAACAGGTGGCAACTAATGAAAAACTGTTTTTT.

The chain couples TRBV4-3 to TRBJ2-2, with D possibly TRBD2 on 6 matching bases. V was shortened by 4 bases and J by 7 bases, with 13 bases between the two germline ends. The CDR3 covers 14 residues. CDR1 is LGHNA and CDR2 is YSLEER in the germline V gene. The chain's CDR3 is CASSRTTRNGELFF. Written as DNA, the CDR3 is TGCGCCAGCAGCCGGACTACCAGGAACGGGGAGCTGTTTTTT.

The rearrangement links TRBV10-3 to TRBJ2-7; TRBD1 aligns across 8 bases. Germline assignment: CDR1 ENHRY and CDR2 SYGVKD. The CDR3 contains 13 residues. Trimming removed 9 bases from V and 2 bases from J; junction bases left unmatched: 6. The CDR3 DNA is TGTGCCATTCATGGACAGGGAACCTACGAGCAGTACTTC. Protein sequence: CAIHGQGTYEQYF.

This chain joins TRBV25-1 and TRBJ2-1, with 11 positions matching TRBD1. Germline V CDR1 and CDR2: MGHDK, SYGVNS. J was trimmed by 3 bases and V by 6 bases; bases with no gene match: 4. CDR3 size: 15 residues. The CDR3 nucleotides are TGTGCCAGCAGGGAGGGACAGGGGGACTACAATGAGCAGTTCTTC. Protein: CASREGQGDYNEQFF. The full variable domain, with the rest looked up from reference TRBV25-1 and TRBJ2-1, is EADIYQTPRYLVIGTGKKITLECSQTMGHDKMYWYQQDPGMELHLIHYSYGVNSTEKGDLSSESTVSRIRTEHFPLTLESARPSHTSQYLCASREGQGDYNEQFFGPGTRLTVL.

V is TRBV14 and J is TRBJ1-2, with D possibly being TRBD1 (6 bases). Between the trimmed V and J ends, which lost 1 base and 4 bases, there was a span of 16 bases. The CDR3 sequence is 16 residues long. Germline lookup yields CDR1 SGHDN and CDR2 FVKESK. The CDR3: CASSQVPGQSLYGYTF. CDR3 DNA sequence: TGTGCCAGCAGCCAAGTGCCCGGACAGTCCCTCTATGGCTACACCTTC.

V gene TRBV5-1 combines with J gene TRBJ2-5, with 7 bases identical to TRBD2. The germline CDR1 and CDR2 sequences are SGHRS and YFSETQ. V lost 1 base and J lost 0; bases outside the gene matches: 6. This CDR3 comprises 16 residues. The CDR3 protein is CASSLTGGEYQETQYF. CDR3 coding DNA: TGCGCCAGCAGCTTGACTGGGGGGGAGTACCAAGAGACCCAGTACTTC. Combining the CDR3 with reference TRBV5-1 and TRBJ2-5 gives the whole variable domain KAGVTQTPRYLIKTRGQQVTLSCSPISGHRSVSWYQQTPGQGLQFLFEYFSETQRNKGNFPGRFSGRQFSNSRSEMNVSTLELGDSALYLCASSLTGGEYQETQYFGPGTRLLVL.

The chain couples TRBV16 to TRBJ2-1; D not certain. V lost 3 bases, J lost 4 bases, and 7 bases lay in between. CDR1 and CDR2 from the germline V gene are KGHSY and FQNENV. The CDR3 is 13 amino acids. In nucleotides, the CDR3 is TGTGCCAGCAGCCACCAAATGTACAATGAGCAGTTCTTC. Protein sequence: CASSHQMYNEQFF.

The CDR3 loop reads CASSHPQGHASTEAFF. CDR3 DNA sequence: TGTGCCAGCAGCCACCCCCAGGGGCATGCAAGCACTGAAGCTTTCTTT. This rearrangement joins TRBV9 to TRBJ1-1; D is perhaps TRBD1 (6 bases). Trimming removed 4 bases from V and 4 bases from J, with 20 bases in between. Germline CDR1 is SGDLS and CDR2 is YYNGEE. This CDR3 is built from 16 residues.

The rearrangement uses TRBV27 and TRBJ2-7; 7 bases match TRBD2. The CDR3 is 13 amino acids. V was clipped by 3 bases and J by 6 bases; unmatched bases: 5. CDR1 and CDR2 from the germline V gene are MNHEY and SMNVEV (reference sequence). In DNA, the CDR3 is TGTGCCAGCAGTTTGGGGGGGGAGGGCGAGCAGTACTTC. Translation: CASSLGGEGEQYF.

The chain has TRBV19 and TRBJ2-1, with D possibly matching TRBD1 (5 bases). CDR3 length: 14 residues. CDR1 LNHDA and CDR2 SQIVND come from the germline V gene (reference sequence). V was cut by 3 bases and J by 8 bases, with 14 bases left in between. CDR3 residues: CASSIGRVIDEQFF. The CDR3 DNA follows: TGTGCCAGTAGTATTGGCAGGGTAATCGATGAGCAGTTCTTC.

The rearrangement links TRBV19 to TRBJ2-3; a weak D match, TRBD2 (5 bases). The CDR3 contains 13 residues. Germline assignment: CDR1 LNHDA and CDR2 SQIVND (reference sequence). The ends were cut back, 5 bases at V and 2 bases at J, with 8 bases in the middle. CDR3 DNA: TGTGCCAGTAGTCAGCGGAACACAGATACGCAGTATTTT. Its translation is CASSQRNTDTQYF.

The rearrangement uses TRBV27 and TRBJ1-1; TRBD1 agrees at 8 bases. The CDR3 has 15 amino acids. Trimming at V came to 2 bases and at J to 6 bases, leaving 8 bases not matched to a gene. Germline values: CDR1 MNHEY, CDR2 SMNVEV (reference sequence). CDR3 bases: TGTGCCAGCAGTTTACAACCCAGGGGGCTGTCTGAAGCTTTCTTT. It yields the protein CASSLQPRGLSEAFF.

The chain recombines TRBV25-1 with TRBJ1-3, with D perhaps TRBD1 (5 bases). Per germline, CDR1 MGHDK and CDR2 SYGVNS. This CDR3 comprises 16 residues. Between the trimmed V and J ends, which lost 6 bases and 3 bases, there was a span of 18 bases. The CDR3 protein is CASRPNRGGFGNTIYF. The DNA for the CDR3 is TGTGCCAGCAGGCCTAACCGTGGGGGGTTTGGAAACACCATATATTTT.

The rearrangement uses TRBV11-2 and TRBJ1-2; D uncertain. Trimming cost V 5 bases and J 12 bases, with 16 bases left between them. CDR1 is SGHAT and CDR2 is FQNNGV in the germline V gene. The CDR3 spans 12 residues. The CDR3: CASSAPLIKDTF. The DNA of the CDR3 is TGTGCCAGCAGCGCGCCGTTGATTAAAGACACCTTC.

V is TRBV27 and J is TRBJ1-1; unclear D gene. Germline CDR1 reads MNHEY; CDR2 reads SMNVEV (reference sequence). This CDR3 spans 14 amino acids. V dropped 6 bases and J dropped 7 bases, with 18 bases sitting between them. As DNA, the CDR3 is TGTGCCAGCAGAGCTAAGGGAGTCCGACGTGAAGCTTTCTTT. Translation: CASRAKGVRREAFF.